This TCR beta chain was profiled in a study of blood T cell repertoires in COVID-19. Overall study: Both acute and convalescent COVID-19 samples were obtained from the United States, Italy and Spain. In each case, the material was cDNA or gDNA derived from T cells, B-cell-depleted T cells, or PBMCs.

Authors' methods: Nucleated cell counts were estimated from reference gene primer amplification. Produced via immunoSEQ multiplex PCR; TCRdb's table is partial and in-frame only. The V and J calls and clone size come from that table; D and trimming were worked out from the DNA. This table has 100,000 to 110,000 clones, 85% to 90% appearing once. CDR1 and CDR2 from the germline V gene are SGHTA and FQGNSA. The CDR3 totals 15 residues. Trimming took 1 base from V and 4 from J, leaving 13 bases between them. Input material: peripheral blood. The genes are TRBV7-2 and TRBJ1-2; perhaps TRBD1 as D (6 bases). The receptor was isolated from a human donor in a cohort sampled during active COVID-19. CDR3 nucleotide sequence: TGTGCCAGCAGCTTAGATTGGGGAGGGGGCTATGGCTACACCTTC. Translation: CASSLDWGGGYGYTF.